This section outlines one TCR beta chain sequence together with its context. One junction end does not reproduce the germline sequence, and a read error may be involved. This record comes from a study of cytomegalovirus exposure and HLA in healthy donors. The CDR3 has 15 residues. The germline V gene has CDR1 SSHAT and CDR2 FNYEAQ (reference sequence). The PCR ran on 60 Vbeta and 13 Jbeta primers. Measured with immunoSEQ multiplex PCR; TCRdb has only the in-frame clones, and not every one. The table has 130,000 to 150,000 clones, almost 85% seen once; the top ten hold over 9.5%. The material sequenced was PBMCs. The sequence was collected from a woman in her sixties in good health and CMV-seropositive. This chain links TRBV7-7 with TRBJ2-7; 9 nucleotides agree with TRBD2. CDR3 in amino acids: CASSNRGLARHEQYF. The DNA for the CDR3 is TGTGCTAGCAGCAATAGGGGACTAGCTCGCCACGAGCAGTACTTC.